Reported below is one T cell receptor beta chain. Its ends do not fully match the called genes, so a read error is possible. The source of the sample is a study of control samples from healthy donors and cancer patients. Germline lookup yields CDR1 SGHTA and CDR2 FQGNSA. The CDR3 has 14 residues. This table comes from immunoSEQ multiplex PCR, and its TCRdb copy is limited to in-frame clones, with some not included. The profile shows roughly 9,200 clones, roughly 90% of them singletons. Sequencing was performed on PBMCs. The receptor comes from a man aged 55 to 69 with colorectal cancer. The rearrangement uses TRBV7-2 and TRBJ1-2; D remains ambiguous. The CDR3 DNA is TGTGTCAGCAGCTTAGTAACGCAGGCTTATGGCTACACCTTC. This encodes CVSSLVTQAYGYTF.